The 19 T cell receptor beta chains in this list originate from one sample, sequenced in a study of Ad26.COV2.S vaccination and SARS-CoV-2 variants. Using immunoSEQ multiplex PCR, the repertoire was profiled, and TCRdb retains in-frame clones only, with some absent. The data contain around 140,000 clones, 86% of them singletons. Material: peripheral blood, obtained after recovery from COVID-19. Receptors were obtained from a human donor who had recovered from COVID-19.

The chain links TRBV5-1 to TRBJ2-1; tentatively, D is TRBD2 (6 bases). V dropped 3 bases and J dropped 9 bases, with 16 bases sitting between them. CDR1 and CDR2 (germline): SGHRS, YFSETQ. The CDR3 spans 14 residues. The CDR3 sequence: CASSSTPGSREQFF. The CDR3 DNA reads TGCGCCAGCAGCTCCACCCCCGGGAGCCGTGAGCAGTTCTTC.

This clone has more than one count but fewer than ten. CDR3 nucleotides: TGTGCCAGCTCACTTCAGGGGCGGGACACTGAAGCTTTCTTT. Its translation: CASSLQGRDTEAFF. The chain is built from TRBV18 and TRBJ1-1; possible D gene TRBD1, 6 bases. The CDR3 runs to 14 residues. Trimming stripped 4 bases from V and 3 bases from J, with 12 bases between. Germline lookup yields CDR1 KGHSH and CDR2 LQKENI.

The chain has TRBV7-9 and TRBJ2-3; no firm D call. The V gene's germline CDR1 is SEHNR and CDR2 FQNEAQ (reference sequence). V lost 4 bases and J 0 bases, leaving 20 bases between the germline ends. This CDR3 comprises 18 residues. CDR3 DNA: TGTGCCAGCAGCTATCCGTCCCATGTAGATTCTAGCACAGATACGCAGTATTTT. Translation: CASSYPSHVDSSTDTQYF.

The chain has TRBV19 and TRBJ2-7; either TRBD1 or TRBD2 may fit D (5 bases each). V dropped 4 bases and J dropped 5 bases, with 15 bases sitting between them. The CDR3 is 14 residues long. Germline V CDR1 and CDR2: LNHDA, SQIVND (reference sequence). The CDR3 spells CASSTRWGSDEQYF. The CDR3 DNA is TGTGCCAGTAGTACCCGATGGGGGTCAGACGAGCAGTACTTC.

This chain joins TRBV4-3 and TRBJ2-3; D possibly corresponds to TRBD2 (5 bases). Trimming took 6 bases from V and 3 from J, leaving 19 bases between them. Germline CDR1 reads LGHNA; CDR2 reads YSLEER. The CDR3 sequence is 16 residues long. The CDR3 protein is CASRRNLEGKTDTQYF. The DNA of the CDR3 is TGCGCCAGCAGAAGGAACTTAGAGGGTAAAACAGATACGCAGTATTTT.

The DNA of the CDR3 is TGTGCCAGCAGTTATACGAACACTGAAGCTTTCTTT. It encodes CASSYTNTEAFF. The V and J genes are TRBV6-2 or TRBV6-3 and TRBJ1-1; D unresolved. The CDR3 spans 12 residues. Trimming stripped 3 bases from V and 1 base from J, with 3 bases between. Looked up from germline, CDR1 is MNHEY and CDR2 is SVGEGT.

The chain is built from TRBV2 and TRBJ1-5, with unresolved D. The V gene lost 8 bases and the J gene lost 6 bases, with 11 bases spanning the gap. From germline, CDR1 is SNHLY and CDR2 FYNNEI. This CDR3 spans 12 amino acids. The CDR3 here is CASRFLSQPQHF. The CDR3 DNA follows: TGTGCCAGCCGGTTTCTAAGTCAGCCCCAGCATTTT.

The rearrangement joins TRBV4-3 to TRBJ2-3, with D possibly being TRBD1 (5 bases). Germline assignment: CDR1 LGHNA and CDR2 YSLEER. The CDR3 covers 14 residues. Trimming took 2 bases from V and 4 from J, leaving 10 bases between them. The CDR3 DNA sequence: TGCGCCAGCAGCCAACAGGGCGGCGCAGATACGCAGTATTTT. Encoded protein: CASSQQGGADTQYF.

This chain uses TRBV7-6 with TRBJ2-2; D possibly corresponds to TRBD2 (5 bases). Germline CDR1 SGHVS, CDR2 FNYEAQ. Between the trimmed V and J ends, which lost 1 base and 3 bases, there was a span of 9 bases. The CDR3 has 15 amino acids. CDR3 sequence (DNA): TGTGCCAGCAGCTTAGACGGGGTGGACACCGGGGAGCTGTTTTTT. It encodes CASSLDGVDTGELFF.

Only a few counts were recorded for this clone. This chain connects TRBV4-1 to TRBJ1-2; TRBD1 matches at 11 bases. The germline V gene encodes CDR1 MGHRA and CDR2 YSYEKL. CDR3 length: 14 residues. Trimming cost V 4 bases and J 7 bases; bases outside gene matches: 5. The CDR3 reads CASSLGQGAPGYTF. In nucleotides, the CDR3 is TGCGCCAGCAGCCTCGGACAGGGGGCTCCTGGCTACACCTTC.

The CDR3 bases are TGCGCCAGCAGCCAAGATCTCGTCACTTCACCCCTCCACTTT. Translation gives CASSQDLVTSPLHF. This chain uses TRBV4-3 with TRBJ1-6; D is unclear. The CDR3 is 14 residues long. Germline CDR1 and CDR2: LGHNA and YSLEER. V lost 0 bases and J lost 9, with 9 bases in between.

This clone qualifies as large. The chain joins TRBV6-8 to TRBJ2-5, with D possibly being TRBD1 or TRBD2 (5 bases each). Trimming cost V 6 bases and J 4 bases, with 24 bases left between them. The CDR3 extends over 17 amino acids. CDR1 MNHGY and CDR2 SAAAGT come from the germline V gene. CDR3 in DNA: TGTGCCAGCAGCTCCGTTCGCGGGCCCCTTGGGGGAGAGACCCAGTACTTC. Amino acids: CASSSVRGPLGGETQYF.

The chain combines TRBV11-3 with TRBJ2-3; 7 bases line up with TRBD2. Looked up from germline, CDR1 is SGHNT and CDR2 is YENEEA. The J segment lost 3 bases and the V segment lost 0 bases, leaving 3 bases of the junction unmatched. The CDR3 has 15 residues. CDR3 coding DNA: TGTGCCAGCAGCTTAGAATCTAGCGGAACAGATACGCAGTATTTT. Translation: CASSLESSGTDTQYF. The variable domain in full, completed from reference TRBV11-3 and TRBJ2-3, reads EAGVVQSPRYKIIEKKQPVAFWCNPISGHNTLYWYLQNLGQGPELLIRYENEEAVDDSQLPKDRFSAERLKGVDSTLKIQPAELGDSAVYLCASSLESSGTDTQYFGPGTRLTVL.

J is TRBJ1-1 and V is TRBV2; D remains ambiguous. The CDR3 has 11 residues. Germline CDR1 SNHLY, CDR2 FYNNEI. The V end lost 11 bases, the J end lost 1 base, and 8 bases lay between the germline ends. CDR3: CARQTNTEAFF. For the CDR3, the DNA is TGTGCCCGTCAGACGAACACTGAAGCTTTCTTT.

This chain uses TRBV19 with TRBJ1-3; D is unclear. V lost 3 bases, J lost 0 bases, and 12 bases lay in between. This CDR3 is 16 amino acids long. Germline CDR1 is LNHDA and CDR2 is SQIVND (reference sequence). The CDR3 region is CASSIQRGSSGNTIYF. CDR3 bases: TGTGCCAGTAGTATCCAGCGCGGGAGCTCTGGAAACACCATATATTTT. Full variable domain (outside the CDR3, taken from reference TRBV19 and TRBJ1-3): DGGITQSPKYLFRKEGQNVTLSCEQNLNHDAMYWYRQDPGQGLRLIYYSQIVNDFQKGDIAEGYSVSREKKESFPLTVTSAQKNPTAFYLCASSIQRGSSGNTIYFGEGSWLTVV.

The V and J genes are TRBV7-6 and TRBJ2-3; D is possibly TRBD1 or TRBD2 (5 bases each). From germline, CDR1 is SGHVS and CDR2 FNYEAQ. Deletions cut 2 bases from V and 5 bases from J, with 14 bases between. The CDR3 runs 15 residues. The CDR3 here is CASSLTPIGGDTQYF. The CDR3 DNA is TGTGCCAGCAGCTTAACTCCTATTGGGGGAGATACGCAGTATTTT.

The chain joins TRBV27 to TRBJ2-1; TRBD1 aligns across 8 bases. The CDR3 extends over 19 amino acids. CDR1 is MNHEY and CDR2 is SMNVEV in the germline V gene (reference sequence). J was trimmed by 0 bases and V by 3 bases; bases with no gene match: 13. CDR3 bases: TGTGCCAGCAGTTTTTTCCGGGACAGGATATCAAGCTCCTACAATGAGCAGTTCTTC. As protein: CASSFFRDRISSSYNEQFF.

This rearrangement joins TRBV12-3 or TRBV12-4 to TRBJ2-7; D is unresolved. CDR3 length: 12 amino acids. Between the trimmed V and J ends, which lost 3 bases and 3 bases, there was a span of 6 bases. The CDR3 is CASSFSRYEQYF. The CDR3 nucleotides read TGTGCCAGCAGTTTTAGCCGCTACGAGCAGTACTTC.

The CDR3 DNA is TGTGCCACTAATCGCGGGACCACAGATACGCAGTATTTT. Its protein product is CATNRGTTDTQYF. This rearrangement joins TRBV10-3 to TRBJ2-3; possible D gene TRBD2, 6 bases. Trimming pared 10 bases from V and 2 bases from J, leaving 13 bases between. There are 13 residues in the CDR3. The germline gives CDR1 ENHRY, CDR2 SYGVKD.